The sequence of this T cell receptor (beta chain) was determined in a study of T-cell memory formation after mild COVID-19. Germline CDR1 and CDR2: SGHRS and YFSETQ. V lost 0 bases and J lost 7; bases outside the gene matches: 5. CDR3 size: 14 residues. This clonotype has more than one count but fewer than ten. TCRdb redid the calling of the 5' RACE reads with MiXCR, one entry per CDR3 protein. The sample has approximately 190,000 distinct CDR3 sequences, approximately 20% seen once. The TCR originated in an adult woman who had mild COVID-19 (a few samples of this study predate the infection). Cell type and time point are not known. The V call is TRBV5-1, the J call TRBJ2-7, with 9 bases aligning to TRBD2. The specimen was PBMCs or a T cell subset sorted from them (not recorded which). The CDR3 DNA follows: TGCGCCAGCAGCTTGGCCTTGCGGGAGGGGGAGCAGTACTTC. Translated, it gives CASSLALREGEQYF.